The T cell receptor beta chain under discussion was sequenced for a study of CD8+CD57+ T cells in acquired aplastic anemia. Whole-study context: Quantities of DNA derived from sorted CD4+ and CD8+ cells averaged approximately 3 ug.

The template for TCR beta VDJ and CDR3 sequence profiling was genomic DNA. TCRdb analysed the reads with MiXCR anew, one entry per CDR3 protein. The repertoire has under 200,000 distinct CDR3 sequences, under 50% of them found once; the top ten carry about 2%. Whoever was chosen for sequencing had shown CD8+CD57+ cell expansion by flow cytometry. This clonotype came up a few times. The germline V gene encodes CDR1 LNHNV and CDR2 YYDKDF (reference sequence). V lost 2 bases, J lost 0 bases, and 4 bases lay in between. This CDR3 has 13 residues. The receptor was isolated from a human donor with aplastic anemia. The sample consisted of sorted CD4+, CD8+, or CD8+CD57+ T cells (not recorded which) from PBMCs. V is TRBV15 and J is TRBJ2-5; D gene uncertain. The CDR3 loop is CATSRPDQETQYF. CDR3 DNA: TGTGCCACCAGCAGACCCGACCAAGAGACCCAGTACTTC.